This TCR beta chain was sequenced for a study of T cell clonotyping in hematopoietic cell transplantation. Study-wide points: After transplant, recipient diversity fell while pathologically expanded clonotypes grew through day 180. Cells were unsorted, so CD4 and CD8 contributions were not separated.

TCRdb's copy holds only in-frame clones and misses some; the assay was immunoSEQ multiplex PCR. Of over 8,000 clones in the sample, roughly 79% were seen once. This clone occurred once. The antigen is unknown. V was trimmed by 0 bases and J by 4 bases, leaving 18 bases between them. Germline CDR1 and CDR2: LGHNA and YNFKEQ. This CDR3 region has 17 residues. This chain uses TRBV4-2 with TRBJ1-2, with D possibly TRBD1 on 6 matching bases. The clonotype originates from a female patient aged 45-60 years who had an allogeneic stem cell transplant from an unrelated donor, so the T cells may come from the graft donor. Some clones in this sample may be carry-over from other donors' samples. Sample: peripheral blood mononuclear cells, taken 180 days after allogeneic stem cell transplant. This chain's CDR3 is CASSQEAVTGRSYGYTF. Written as DNA, the CDR3 is TGTGCCAGCAGCCAAGAGGCGGTAACAGGGAGGAGCTATGGCTACACCTTC.